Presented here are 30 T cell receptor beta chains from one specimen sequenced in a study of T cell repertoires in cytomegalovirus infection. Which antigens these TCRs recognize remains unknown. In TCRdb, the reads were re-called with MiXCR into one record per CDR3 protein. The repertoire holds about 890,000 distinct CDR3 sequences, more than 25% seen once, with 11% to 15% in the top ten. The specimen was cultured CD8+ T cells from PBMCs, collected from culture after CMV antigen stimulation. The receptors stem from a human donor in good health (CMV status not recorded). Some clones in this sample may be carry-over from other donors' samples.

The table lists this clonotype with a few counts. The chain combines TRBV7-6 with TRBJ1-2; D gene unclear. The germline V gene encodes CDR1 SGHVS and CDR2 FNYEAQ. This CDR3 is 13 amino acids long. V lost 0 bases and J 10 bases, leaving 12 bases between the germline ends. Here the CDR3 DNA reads TGTGCCAGCAGCTTAGCGAACACAGCTCTCTACACCTTC. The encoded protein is CASSLANTALYTF.

In DNA, the CDR3 is TGCAGCGTTGATTATCCAACAGGGGGCTATGGTGAGCAGTTCTTC. Protein sequence: CSVDYPTGGYGEQFF. This chain connects TRBV29-1 to TRBJ2-1, with 9 bases matching TRBD1. CDR3 length: 15 residues. The ends lost 3 bases at V and 9 bases at J; junction bases unmatched: 12. In germline, CDR1 is SQVTM, CDR2 ANQGSEA.

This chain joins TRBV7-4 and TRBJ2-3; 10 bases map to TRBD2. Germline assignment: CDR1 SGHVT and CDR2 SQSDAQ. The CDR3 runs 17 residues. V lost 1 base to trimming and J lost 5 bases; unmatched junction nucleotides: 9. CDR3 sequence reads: CASSLVGSGGPGDTQYF. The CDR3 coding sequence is TGTGCCAGCAGCTTAGTCGGTAGCGGGGGGCCCGGAGATACGCAGTATTTT.

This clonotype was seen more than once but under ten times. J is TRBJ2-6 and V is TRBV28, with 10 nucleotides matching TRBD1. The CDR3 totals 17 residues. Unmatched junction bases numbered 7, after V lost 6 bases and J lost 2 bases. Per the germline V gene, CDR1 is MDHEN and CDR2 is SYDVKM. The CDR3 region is CASSPEGQGPGANVLTF. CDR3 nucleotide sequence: TGTGCCAGCAGCCCGGAGGGACAGGGGCCTGGGGCCAACGTCCTGACTTTC.

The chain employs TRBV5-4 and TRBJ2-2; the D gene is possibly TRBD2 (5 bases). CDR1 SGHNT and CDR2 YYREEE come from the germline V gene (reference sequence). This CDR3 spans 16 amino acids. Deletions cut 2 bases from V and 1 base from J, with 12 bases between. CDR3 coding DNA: TGTGCCAGCAGCTTTAAGAGGGAACGGAACACCGGGGAGCTGTTTTTT. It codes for CASSFKRERNTGELFF.

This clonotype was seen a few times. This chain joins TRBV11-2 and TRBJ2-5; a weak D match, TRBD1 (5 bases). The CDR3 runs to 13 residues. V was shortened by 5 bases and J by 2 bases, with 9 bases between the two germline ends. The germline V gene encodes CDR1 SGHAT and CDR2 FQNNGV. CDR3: CASSANRQETQYF. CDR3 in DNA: TGTGCCAGCAGCGCGAACAGGCAAGAGACCCAGTACTTC.

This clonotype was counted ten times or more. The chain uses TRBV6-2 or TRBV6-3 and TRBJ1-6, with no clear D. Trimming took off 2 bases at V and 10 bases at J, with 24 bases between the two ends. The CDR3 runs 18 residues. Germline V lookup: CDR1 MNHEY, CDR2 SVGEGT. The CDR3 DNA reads TGTGCCAGCAGTTACGAGGCACCGGAAGGTTTCCTAATCTCACCCCTCCACTTT. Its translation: CASSYEAPEGFLISPLHF.

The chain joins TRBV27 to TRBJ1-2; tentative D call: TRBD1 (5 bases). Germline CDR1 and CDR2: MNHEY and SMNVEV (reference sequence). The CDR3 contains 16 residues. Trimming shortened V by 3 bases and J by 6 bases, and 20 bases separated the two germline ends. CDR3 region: CASSFRRQGESHGYTF. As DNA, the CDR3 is TGTGCCAGCAGTTTTCGGAGGCAGGGCGAGTCCCATGGCTACACCTTC.

The CDR3: CAISESMSPNYGYTF. In DNA, the CDR3 is TGTGCCATCAGTGAGTCGATGAGTCCTAACTATGGCTACACCTTC. The rearrangement links TRBV10-3 to TRBJ1-2; no reliable D call. CDR1 ENHRY and CDR2 SYGVKD come from the germline V gene. The CDR3 covers 15 residues. Trimming pared 0 bases from V and 0 bases from J, leaving 8 bases between.

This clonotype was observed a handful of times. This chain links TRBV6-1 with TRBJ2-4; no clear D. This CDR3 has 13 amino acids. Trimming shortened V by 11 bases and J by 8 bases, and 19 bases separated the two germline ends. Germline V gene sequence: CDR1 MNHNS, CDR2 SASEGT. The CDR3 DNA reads TGTGCCTCCTTGGTCCTATGGGCGGACATTCAGTACTTC. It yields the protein CASLVLWADIQYF.

The chain's CDR3 is CASSGPFVDEQFF. CDR3 DNA sequence: TGTGCCAGTAGCGGACCCTTCGTGGATGAGCAGTTCTTC. The chain recombines TRBV5-6 with TRBJ2-1; the D gene is possibly TRBD2 (6 bases). The CDR3 has 13 residues. Per germline, CDR1 SGHDT and CDR2 YYEEEE. Trimming left V 8 bases short and J 8 bases short, with 17 bases between. The variable domain in full, with the rest retrieved from reference TRBV5-6 and TRBJ2-1, is DAGVTQSPTHLIKTRGQQVTLRCSPKSGHDTVSWYQQALGQGPQFIFQYYEEEERQRGNFPDRFSGHQFPNYSSELNVNALLLGDSALYLCASSGPFVDEQFFGPGTRLTVL.

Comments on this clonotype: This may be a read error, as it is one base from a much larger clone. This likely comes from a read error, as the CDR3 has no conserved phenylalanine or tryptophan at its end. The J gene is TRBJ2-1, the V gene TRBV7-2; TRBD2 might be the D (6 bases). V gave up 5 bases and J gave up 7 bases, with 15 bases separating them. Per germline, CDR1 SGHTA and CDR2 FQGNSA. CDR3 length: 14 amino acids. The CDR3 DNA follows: TGTGCCAGCAGCCCTACCCGGGGGTGGAATGAGCAGTTCTCC. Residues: CASSPTRGWNEQFS.

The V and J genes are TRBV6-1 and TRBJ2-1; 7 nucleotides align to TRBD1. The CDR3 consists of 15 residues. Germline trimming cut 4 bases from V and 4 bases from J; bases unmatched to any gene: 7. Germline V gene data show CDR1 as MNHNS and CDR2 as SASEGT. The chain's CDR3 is CASSVDRDAYNEQFF. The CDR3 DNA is TGTGCCAGCAGTGTAGACAGGGACGCTTACAATGAGCAGTTCTTC.

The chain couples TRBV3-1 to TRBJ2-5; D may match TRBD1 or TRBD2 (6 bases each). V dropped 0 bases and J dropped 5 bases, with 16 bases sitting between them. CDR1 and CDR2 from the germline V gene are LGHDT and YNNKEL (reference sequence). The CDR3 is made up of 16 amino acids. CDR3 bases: TGTGCCAGCAGCCAAGACGGGGGCGTGGATAGGGAGACCCAGTACTTC. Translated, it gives CASSQDGGVDRETQYF.

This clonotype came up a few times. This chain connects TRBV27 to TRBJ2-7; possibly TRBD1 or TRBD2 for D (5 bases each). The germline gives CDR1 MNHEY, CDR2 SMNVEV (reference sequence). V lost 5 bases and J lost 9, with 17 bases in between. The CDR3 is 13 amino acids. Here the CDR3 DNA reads TGTGCCAGCAGTCGGGGACGGATTAACGCGCAGTACTTC. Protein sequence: CASSRGRINAQYF.

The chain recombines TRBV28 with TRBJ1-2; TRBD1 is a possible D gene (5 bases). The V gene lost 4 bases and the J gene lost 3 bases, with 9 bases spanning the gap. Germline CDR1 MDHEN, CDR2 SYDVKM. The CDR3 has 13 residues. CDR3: CASSSRGDYGYTF. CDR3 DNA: TGTGCCAGCAGTTCGAGAGGGGACTATGGCTACACCTTC.

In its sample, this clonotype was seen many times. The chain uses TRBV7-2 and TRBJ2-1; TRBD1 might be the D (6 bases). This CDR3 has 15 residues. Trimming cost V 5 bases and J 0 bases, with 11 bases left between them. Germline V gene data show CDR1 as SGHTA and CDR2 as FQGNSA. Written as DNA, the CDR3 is TGTGCCAGCAGCCGAACAGGGCTCTCCTACAATGAGCAGTTCTTC. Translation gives CASSRTGLSYNEQFF.

The CDR3 DNA reads TGTGCCACCAGTGATCACCACAGGGGGGTTGACACTGAAGCTTTCTTT. It is translated as CATSDHHRGVDTEAFF. The rearrangement joins TRBV24-1 to TRBJ1-1, with 8 bases lining up with TRBD1. The junction had 8 bases not matched to a gene; V was cut back by 3 bases and J by 3 bases. This CDR3 contains 16 residues. Germline CDR1 and CDR2: KGHDR and SFDVKD.

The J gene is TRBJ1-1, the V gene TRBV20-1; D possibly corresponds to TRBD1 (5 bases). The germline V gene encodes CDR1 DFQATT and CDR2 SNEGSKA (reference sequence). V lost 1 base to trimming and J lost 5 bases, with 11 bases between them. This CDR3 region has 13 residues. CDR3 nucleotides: TGCAGTGCTAGAGGACGGGGCTCAACTGAAGCTTTCTTT. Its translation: CSARGRGSTEAFF.

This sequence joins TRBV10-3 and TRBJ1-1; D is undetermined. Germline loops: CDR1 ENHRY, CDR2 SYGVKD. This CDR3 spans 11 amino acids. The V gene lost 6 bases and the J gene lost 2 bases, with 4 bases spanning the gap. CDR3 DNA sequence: TGTGCCATCAGGATCAACACTGAAGCTTTCTTT. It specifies CAIRINTEAFF.

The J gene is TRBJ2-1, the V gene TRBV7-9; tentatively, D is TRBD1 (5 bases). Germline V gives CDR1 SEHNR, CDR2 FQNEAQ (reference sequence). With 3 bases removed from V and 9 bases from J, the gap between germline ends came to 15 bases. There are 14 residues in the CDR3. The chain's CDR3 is CASSLNPGQGEQFF. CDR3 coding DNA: TGTGCCAGCAGCTTGAACCCCGGGCAGGGTGAGCAGTTCTTC.

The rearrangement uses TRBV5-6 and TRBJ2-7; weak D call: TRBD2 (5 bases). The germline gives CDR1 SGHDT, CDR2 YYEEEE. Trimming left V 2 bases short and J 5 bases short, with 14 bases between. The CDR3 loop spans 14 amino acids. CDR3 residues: CASSFELGNDEQYF. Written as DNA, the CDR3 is TGTGCCAGCAGCTTTGAACTAGGGAACGACGAGCAGTACTTC.

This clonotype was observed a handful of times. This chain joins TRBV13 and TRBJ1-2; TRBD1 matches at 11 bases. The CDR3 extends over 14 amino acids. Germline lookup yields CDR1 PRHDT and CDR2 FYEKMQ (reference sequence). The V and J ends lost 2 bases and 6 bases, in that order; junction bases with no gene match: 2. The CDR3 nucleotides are TGTGCCAGCAGCTTATGGACAGGGGGCCATGGCTACACCTTC. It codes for CASSLWTGGHGYTF.

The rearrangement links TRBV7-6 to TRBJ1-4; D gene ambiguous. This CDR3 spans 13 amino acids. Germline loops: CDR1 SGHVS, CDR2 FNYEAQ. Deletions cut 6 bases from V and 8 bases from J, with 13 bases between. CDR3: CASRETIREKLFF. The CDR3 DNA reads TGTGCCAGCAGGGAAACGATCCGGGAAAAACTGTTTTTT.

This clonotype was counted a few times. As DNA, the CDR3 is TGCGCCAGCAGCCAAGTTGCGGGTTCACCCCTCCACTTT. This gives the protein CASSQVAGSPLHF. V is TRBV4-3 and J is TRBJ1-6; D unclear. The CDR3 has 13 amino acids. V was cut by 1 base and J by 9 bases, with 7 bases left in between. Germline V gene data show CDR1 as LGHNA and CDR2 as YSLEER.

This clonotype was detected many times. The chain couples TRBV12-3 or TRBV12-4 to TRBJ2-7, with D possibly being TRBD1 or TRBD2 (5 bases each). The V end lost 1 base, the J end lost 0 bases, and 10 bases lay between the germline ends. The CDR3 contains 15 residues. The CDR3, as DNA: TGTGCCAGCAGTTTAGGGGACCGGAGCTCCTACGAGCAGTACGTC. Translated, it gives CASSLGDRSSYEQYV.

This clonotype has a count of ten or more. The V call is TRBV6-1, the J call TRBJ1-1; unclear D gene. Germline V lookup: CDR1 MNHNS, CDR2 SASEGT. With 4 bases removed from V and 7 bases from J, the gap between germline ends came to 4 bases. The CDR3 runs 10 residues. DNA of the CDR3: TGTGCCAGCAGTGGGGTTGAAGCTTTCTTT. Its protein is CASSGVEAFF.

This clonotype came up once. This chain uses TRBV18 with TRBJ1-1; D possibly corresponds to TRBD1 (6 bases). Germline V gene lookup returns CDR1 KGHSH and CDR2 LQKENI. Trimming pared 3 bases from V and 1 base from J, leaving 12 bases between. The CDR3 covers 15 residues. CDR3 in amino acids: CASSPTGSKNTEAFF. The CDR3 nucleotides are TGTGCCAGCTCACCCACAGGGTCCAAGAACACTGAAGCTTTCTTT. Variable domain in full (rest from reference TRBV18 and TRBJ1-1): NAGVMQNPRHLVRRRGQEARLRCSPMKGHSHVYWYRQLPEEGLKFMVYLQKENIIDESGMPKERFSAEFPKEGPSILRIQQVVRGDSAAYFCASSPTGSKNTEAFFGQGTRLTVV.

The CDR3 coding sequence is TGTGCCAGCAGCGTCCTGTCCTATGGGACAGATACGCAGTATTTT. Protein product: CASSVLSYGTDTQYF. This chain connects TRBV9 to TRBJ2-3; D is unresolved. The CDR3 spans 15 residues. Trimming stripped 2 bases from V and 3 bases from J, with 13 bases between. Per germline, CDR1 SGDLS and CDR2 YYNGEE.

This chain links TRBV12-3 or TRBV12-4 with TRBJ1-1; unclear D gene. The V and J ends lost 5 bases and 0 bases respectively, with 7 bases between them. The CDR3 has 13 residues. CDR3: CASSPHMNTEAFF. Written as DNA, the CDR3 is TGTGCCAGCAGTCCCCATATGAACACTGAAGCTTTCTTT.